Each of the 20 T cell receptor beta chains below was sequenced from the same sample in a study of molecular identifiers for immune sequencing clone quantification. TCRdb reprocessed the PCR reads with MiXCR, giving one entry per CDR3 protein. The repertoire includes under 65,000 distinct CDR3 sequences, under 30% of them detected once, and around 1.8% sits in the top ten. Sequencing was carried out using naive CD8+ T cells from blood, with Jurkat cell RNA spiked in. The subset: FACS-sorted CD8+CD4-CCR7+CD45RA+ naive T cells. These TCRs come from a human donor in good health. Some libraries in this study had Jurkat cell RNA spiked in.

This clonotype was detected once. A read error may produce the germline difference seen at one junction end. The gene calls are TRBV12-3 or TRBV12-4 and TRBJ1-5; 7 positions match TRBD1. The CDR3 loop spans 13 amino acids. CDR3 DNA: TGTGCCACCACGACAGGGTTCAATCAGCCCCGGCATTTT. This gives the protein CATTTGFNQPRHF.

To note about this clonotype: One base away lies a much larger clone, so this may be a sequencing read error. The rearrangement links TRBV12-3 or TRBV12-4 to TRBJ2-1; no definite D call. TRBJ2-7 matches the DNA end more closely, so the J call is doubtful. CDR3 length equals 15 residues. CDR3 DNA sequence: TGTGCCAGCACTATGACTGCCCGTTTATACAATGAGCAGTACTTC. Translation: CASTMTARLYNEQYF.

To note about this clonotype: A read error may be the cause here, since a much bigger clone is one base away. The V call is TRBV10-3, the J call TRBJ2-4; TRBD1 matches at 7 bases. Germline V gives CDR1 ENHRY, CDR2 SYGVKD. The CDR3 is 12 residues long. Trimming removed 10 bases from V and 6 bases from J; junction bases left unmatched: 6. CDR3: CATGTVVNIQYF. CDR3 nucleotide sequence: TGTGCCACCGGGACAGTGGTAAACATTCAGTACTTC.

With regard to this clonotype: A junction boundary mismatches the germline segment, possibly from a read error. J is TRBJ2-1 and V is TRBV4-3, with 11 bases that match TRBD2. This CDR3 contains 17 residues. Germline CDR1 reads LGHNA; CDR2 reads YSLEER. CDR3 in amino acids: CASSQDGDLAGGNEQSF. CDR3 coding DNA: TGCGCCAGCAGCCAAGATGGAGATCTAGCGGGAGGTAATGAGCAGTCCTTC.

Details on this clonotype: At one boundary the junction diverges from the germline segment, which might be a read error. The chain is built from TRBV20-1 and TRBJ2-2; possibly TRBD1 for D (6 bases). The CDR3 is made up of 12 amino acids. Germline V gene sequence: CDR1 DFQATT, CDR2 SNEGSKA (reference sequence). The CDR3 spells CGAAGDTGELLF. CDR3 nucleotide sequence: TGCGGTGCAGCTGGGGACACCGGGGAGCTGCTTTTT.

Regarding this clonotype: A much larger clone is a single base away; this may be a read error. The gene calls are TRBV9 and TRBJ1-1, with 10 bases matching TRBD1. CDR3 length: 15 residues. Germline CDR1 reads SGDLS; CDR2 reads YYNGEE. The CDR3 bases are TGTGCCAGCGGCGTAGGGGGACAGGGGTACACTGAAGCTTTCTTT. This gives the protein CASGVGGQGYTEAFF.

In its sample, this clonotype was seen many times. The genes are TRBV14 and TRBJ2-7; D call uncertain. The V end was cut by 0 bases, the J end by 2 bases, with 11 bases between. CDR3 length: 15 residues. CDR1 and CDR2 (germline): SGHDN, FVKESK. CDR3 loop: CASSQEDRPAYEQYF. Here the CDR3 DNA reads TGTGCCAGCAGCCAAGAAGACCGCCCAGCCTACGAGCAGTACTTC. Supplemented by reference TRBV14 and TRBJ2-7, the full variable domain reads EAGVTQFPSHSVIEKGQTVTLRCDPISGHDNLYWYRRVMGKEIKFLLHFVKESKQDESGMPNNRFLAERTGGTYSTLKVQPAELEDSGVYFCASSQEDRPAYEQYFGPGTRLTVT.

As to this clonotype: This may be a read error, as it is one base from a much larger clone. J is TRBJ1-6 and V is TRBV7-9; D is undetermined. CDR3 size: 16 residues. Germline V gene sequence: CDR1 SEHNR, CDR2 FQNEAQ (reference sequence). V was trimmed by 5 bases and J by 4 bases, leaving 15 bases between them. Here the CDR3 DNA reads TGTGCCAGCAGCCGAGGATCTGAAACGTATAATTCACCCCTCCACTTT. This sequence encodes CASSRGSETYNSPLHF.

The rearrangement uses TRBV27 and TRBJ2-7; 7 bases are a match to TRBD2. This CDR3 is built from 16 residues. V was pared by 6 bases and J by 2 bases, with 13 bases of the junction left unmatched. Per the germline V gene, CDR1 is MNHEY and CDR2 is SMNVEV (reference sequence). DNA of the CDR3: TGTGCCAGCAGACCCCTTCTGGGGGGGGAGGCCTACGAGCAGTACTTC. It translates to CASRPLLGGEAYEQYF.

In the case of this clonotype: A much more abundant neighbour one base away suggests this may be a read error. J is TRBJ1-1 and V is TRBV5-1, with 11 bases that match TRBD1. The CDR3 is 16 amino acids. Germline assignment: CDR1 SGHRS and CDR2 YFSETQ. This CDR3 reads CASSLEDRGLRTGAFF. CDR3 DNA sequence: TGCGCCAGCAGCTTGGAGGACAGGGGGCTGAGAACTGGAGCTTTCTTT. Together with reference TRBV5-1 and TRBJ1-1, the CDR3 gives the full variable domain: KAGVTQTPRYLIKTRGQQVTLSCSPISGHRSVSWYQQTPGQGLQFLFEYFSETQRNKGNFPGRFSGRQFSNSRSEMNVSTLELGDSALYLCASSLEDRGLRTGAFFGQGTRLTVV.

This clonotype was counted between two and nine times. V usage is TRBV27 and J usage is TRBJ2-7; possibly TRBD2 for D (6 bases). V shed 6 bases and J shed 1 base, with 13 bases lying between them. The germline V gene has CDR1 MNHEY and CDR2 SMNVEV (reference sequence). The CDR3 has 14 residues. DNA of the CDR3: TGTGCCAGCAGCAAAAGGGCGGGGTCCTACGAGCAGTACTTC. Translated, it gives CASSKRAGSYEQYF.

Comments on this clonotype: This may be a read error, as it is one base from a much larger clone. The chain uses TRBV20-1 and TRBJ2-1; 8 nucleotides agree with TRBD2. The ends lost 4 bases at V and 5 bases at J; junction bases unmatched: 22. Germline V CDR1 and CDR2: DFQATT, SNEGSKA (reference sequence). CDR3 length: 19 residues. CDR3 loop: CSANTDSGSGVNVHNEQFF. The CDR3 bases are TGCAGTGCTAATACCGATTCCGGTAGCGGGGTAAACGTTCACAATGAGCAGTTCTTC.

To note about this clonotype: At one of its ends the junction is not consistent with the germline gene, which may arise from a read error. The V and J genes are TRBV20-1 and TRBJ2-1; 10 positions agree with TRBD2. CDR3 length: 17 amino acids. Germline lookup yields CDR1 DFQATT and CDR2 SNEGSKA (reference sequence). This CDR3 reads CSASMGRASGRYSEQFF. For the CDR3, the DNA is TGCAGTGCTAGCATGGGCCGGGCTAGCGGGAGATACAGTGAGCAGTTCTTC.

This clonotype has at least ten counts. This chain uses TRBV20-1 with TRBJ2-5; D is unresolved. Germline values: CDR1 DFQATT, CDR2 SNEGSKA (reference sequence). The CDR3 length is 15 residues. The germline V and J ends were trimmed by 2 bases and 3 bases, with 16 bases remaining between them. The CDR3 sequence is CSARSGGLREETQYF. CDR3 bases: TGCAGTGCTAGATCCGGCGGCCTACGCGAAGAGACCCAGTACTTC.

A remark on this clonotype: This may stem from a read error, because a much larger clone lies one nucleotide away. The J gene is TRBJ1-1, the V gene TRBV7-9; the D gene is possibly TRBD1 (5 bases). Germline loops: CDR1 SEHNR, CDR2 FQNEAQ (reference sequence). The CDR3 extends over 17 amino acids. Trimming left V 8 bases short and J 10 bases short, with 32 bases between. CDR3 amino acids: CASGSSSRGPTVGVAFF. CDR3 nucleotides: TGTGCCAGCGGCTCCTCCTCTCGGGGCCCTACCGTCGGGGTAGCTTTCTTT.

This clonotype was picked up many times. The chain joins TRBV6-6 to TRBJ2-3; no clear D. The ends were cut back, 10 bases at V and 2 bases at J, with 19 bases in the middle. The CDR3 consists of 15 residues. Germline V lookup: CDR1 MNHNY, CDR2 SVGAGI (reference sequence). CDR3 in amino acids: CATFYNERITDTQYF. The CDR3 DNA is TGTGCCACCTTCTATAATGAGAGGATCACAGATACGCAGTATTTT.

This clonotype was seen at least ten times. J is TRBJ1-5 and V is TRBV20-1, with D possibly matching TRBD1 (6 bases). The CDR3 extends over 16 amino acids. Trimming pared 0 bases from V and 7 bases from J, leaving 19 bases between. Germline values: CDR1 DFQATT, CDR2 SNEGSKA (reference sequence). CDR3 region: CSARDGAGATEQPQHF. The CDR3, as DNA: TGCAGTGCTAGAGATGGGGCAGGGGCCACGGAGCAGCCCCAGCATTTT.

For this clonotype: This could be a read error, since a much larger clone is one nucleotide away. The chain combines TRBV18 with TRBJ1-4; D perhaps matches TRBD1 (5 bases). V was pared by 3 bases and J by 8 bases, with 13 bases between. The germline CDR1 and CDR2 sequences are KGHSH and LQKENI. This CDR3 is built from 14 residues. The CDR3 loop is CASSPTVGEEKLFF. The CDR3 nucleotides are TGTGCCAGCTCACCGACAGTGGGTGAAGAAAAACTGTTTTTT.

This clonotype was recorded at least ten times. J is TRBJ2-7 and V is TRBV28; 8 positions match TRBD2. CDR1 and CDR2 (germline): MDHEN, SYDVKM. This CDR3 contains 14 residues. Unmatched junction bases numbered 6, after V lost 2 bases and J lost 6 bases. CDR3 sequence (DNA): TGTGCCAGCAGTTTACCGGGCGGGGGGTCCGAGCAGTACTTC. Amino acid sequence: CASSLPGGGSEQYF.

The V gene is TRBV28, the J gene TRBJ2-2, with D possibly being TRBD2 (7 bases). Germline V gene sequence: CDR1 MDHEN, CDR2 SYDVKM. The CDR3 sequence is 15 residues long. The V end lost 2 bases, the J end lost 5 bases, and 12 bases lay between the germline ends. The CDR3 DNA reads TGTGCCAGCAGTTTACGGGGGGCGCGTACCGGGGAGCTGTTTTTT. Protein sequence: CASSLRGARTGELFF.